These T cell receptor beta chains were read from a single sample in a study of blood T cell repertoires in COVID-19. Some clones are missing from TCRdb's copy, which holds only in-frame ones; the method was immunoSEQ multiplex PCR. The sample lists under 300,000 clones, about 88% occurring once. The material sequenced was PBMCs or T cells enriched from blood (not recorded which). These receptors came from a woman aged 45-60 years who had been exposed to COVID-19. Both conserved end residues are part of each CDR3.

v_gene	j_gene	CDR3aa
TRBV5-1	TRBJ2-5	CASSGGETQYF
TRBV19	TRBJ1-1	CASGNTENTEAFF
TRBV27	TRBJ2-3	CASGRSTDTQYF
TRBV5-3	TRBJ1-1	CARSSGIEAFF
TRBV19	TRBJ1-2	CASSILGARVDYGYTF
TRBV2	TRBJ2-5	CASSGNFGGGLETQYF
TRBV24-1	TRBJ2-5	CATSDPTGSQETQYF
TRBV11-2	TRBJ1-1	CASSSDRGATEAFF
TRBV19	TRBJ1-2	CASSMGEDRPYGYTF
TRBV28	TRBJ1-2	CASSFPGRGLDGYTF
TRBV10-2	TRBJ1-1	CASSELAGDRDTEAFF
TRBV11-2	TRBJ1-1	CASRSGGWNTEAFF
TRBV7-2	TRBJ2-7	CASSYGLAGGTSYEQYF
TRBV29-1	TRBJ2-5	CSFAGQETQYF
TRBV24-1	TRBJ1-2	CATRDRGRGGYTF
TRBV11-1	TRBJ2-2	CASSPDRGSTGELFF
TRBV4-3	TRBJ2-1	CASSQDQTSGDEQFF
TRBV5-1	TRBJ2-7	CASSLGHSYEQYF
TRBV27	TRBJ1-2	CASSLSGRGGNYGYTF
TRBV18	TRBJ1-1	CASSPSTGMNTEAFF
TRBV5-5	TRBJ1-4	CASSFPGQGINEKLFF
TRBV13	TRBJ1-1	CASSPFVGQGTEAFF
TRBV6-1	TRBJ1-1	CASSDTGRTEAFF
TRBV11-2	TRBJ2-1	CASSLAQYINEQFF
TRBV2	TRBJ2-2	CASKTSGGNTGELFF
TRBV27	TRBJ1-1	CASSSHRDGTEAFF
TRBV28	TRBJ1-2	CASSKGGGLGALAGYTF
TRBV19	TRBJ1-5	CASSRGRTFTPQHF
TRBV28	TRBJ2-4	CASSGGNQDIQYF
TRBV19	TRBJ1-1	CASSFRGLDTEAFF
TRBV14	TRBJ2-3	CASSQAGDRRTDTQYF
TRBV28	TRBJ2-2	CASTWTGTGFTGELFF
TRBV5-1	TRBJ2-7	CASSRDRAIYEQYF
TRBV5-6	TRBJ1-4	CASSLARTRAEEKLFF
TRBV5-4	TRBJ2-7	CASSILLDRETNEQYF
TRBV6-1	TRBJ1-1	CASSEAGRNTEAFF
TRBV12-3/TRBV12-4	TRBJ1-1	CASSLGEIEAFF
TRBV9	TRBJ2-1	CASSASGGSYNEQFF
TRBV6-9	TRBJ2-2	CASSSGGVTGELFF
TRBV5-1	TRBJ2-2	CASRRTGQVGGTGELFF
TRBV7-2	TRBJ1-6	CASSVTGGRTYNSPLHF
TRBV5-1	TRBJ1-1	CASSRESKSGEAFF
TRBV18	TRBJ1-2	CASSPSWGLSGYTF
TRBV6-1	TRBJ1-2	CASSEQVELSIDGYTF
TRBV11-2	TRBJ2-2	CASSQSGDNTGELFF
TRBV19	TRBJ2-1	CASSSSGGPYNEQFF
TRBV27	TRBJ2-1	CASSSPSKREQFF
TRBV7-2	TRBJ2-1	CASRPPGGTGGNEQFF
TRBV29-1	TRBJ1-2	CSVEDQQLNYGYTF
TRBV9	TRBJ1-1	CASSAGDLKNTEAFF
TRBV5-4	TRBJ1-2	CASSLYDRVGNGYTF
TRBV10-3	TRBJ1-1	CAINREGNTEAFF